Sequencing of this T cell receptor (beta chain) was carried out in a study of OX40 agonist ivuxolimab in advanced cancers. With regard to the full study: Ivuxolimab, which targeted the costimulatory receptor OX40 (CD134), was an agonistic, fully human IgG2 monoclonal antibody. Intravenous ivuxolimab was administered to patients every 2 weeks at six dose levels: 0.01, 0.1, 0.3, 1.5, 3 and 10 mg/kg. Of the 50 to 55 patients in dose escalation, around 20 had hepatocellular carcinoma, around 15 had melanoma, 9 had renal cell carcinoma and 9 had head and neck cancer. The dose-escalation cohort was roughly 87% male with a mean age of approximately 60 years, ranging from roughly 23 to 79. Patients were allowed to have had prior anti-PD-1, anti-PD-L1 or anti-CTLA-4 therapy, and 40% of the dose-escalation patients had been treated with checkpoint inhibitors. Partial responses occurred in three dose-escalation patients: two with cutaneous melanoma and one with hepatocellular carcinoma. Peripheral TCRbeta sequencing was intended to test whether TCR sequence diversity was altered and clonal T-cell expansion was caused by ivuxolimab. The paper describes the monotherapy dose-escalation part (N = 52 patients) of the phase I trial of ivuxolimab. General study outcomes and caveats: In partial responders in the 0.1-3.0 mg/kg groups, normalized peripheral clonal expansion was found to be among the lowest, especially among CD8+ T cells. Low levels of normalized T-cell clonal expansion were also shown by some nonresponding patients. After ivuxolimab, CD8+ T cells had more expanded clones than CD4+ T cells on average. At doses from 0.1 to 3.0 mg/kg, clonal expansion was seen in both CD4+ and CD8+ blood T cells between baseline and week 6. The antigen specificity of the peripheral T cells that underwent clonal expansion was not determined.

To sequence the TCRbeta CDR3 region, genomic DNA was isolated from the sorted cells. The immunoSEQ Assay was used to sequence the TCRbeta CDR3 regions. This immuneACCESS table, as held by TCRdb, lists in-frame sequences with V and J called but not all clones. Of the missing ones, under half trace to an unresolved V gene in checked studies; the others have no known cause. Recorded for this sample are tens of thousands of clones; around 83% of them occurred a single time. Clones ranked in the top ten supply roughly 16% of the sample. About this clone: Its cognate antigen has yet to be identified. Base qualities were left out, and no much larger clone turns up one base away.

V lost 6 bases and J lost 1 base, and the count of bases not matched to a germline gene is 12. From cysteine to phenylalanine, the CDR3 is 16 amino acids long. The sequence is cut down to CDR3 DNA, 48 bases in frame from base 1. Via the germline V gene, CDR1 is SGHRS and CDR2 YFSETQ. The trial excluded patients who had a history of autoimmune disease or who were on systemic immunosuppression. Peripheral blood for TCR sequencing was drawn from every dose cohort at baseline, at cycle 4 day 1 and at cycle 7 day 1. The samples were drawn from a first-in-human, open-label, multicenter phase I dose-escalation trial of ivuxolimab. Adults with locally advanced or metastatic head and neck squamous cell, hepatocellular, melanoma or renal cell carcinoma were enrolled in the trial. Before TCR sequencing, CD4+ T cells and CD8+ T cells from peripheral blood were sorted into separate populations.

The specimen was CD4+ or CD8+ T cells sorted from blood, collected in a trial of the OX40 agonist ivuxolimab. This receptor was identified in an adult with an advanced solid tumor such as melanoma, head and neck, liver or kidney cancer. The chain employs TRBV5-1 and TRBJ2-7; 8 central nucleotides agree with TRBD1. The base sequence is TGCGCCAGCAAGTTACTGCCGGGACAGGTTTCCTACGAGCAGTACTTC. Its protein is CASKLLPGQVSYEQYF. The entire variable domain, with the stretches around the CDR3 drawn from the reference TRBV5-1 and TRBJ2-7 proteins, is KAGVTQTPRYLIKTRGQQVTLSCSPISGHRSVSWYQQTPGQGLQFLFEYFSETQRNKGNFPGRFSGRQFSNSRSEMNVSTLELGDSALYLCASKLLPGQVSYEQYFGPGTRLTVT.